Here is one TCR beta chain with its context. What it binds is unknown. This sample is drawn from a study of T cell responses to AZD1222 COVID-19 vaccine. Clones were read by immunoSEQ multiplex PCR, and TCRdb kept only the in-frame ones, dropping some. The sample consists of 150,000 to 200,000 clones, roughly 92% of them appearing once. Points from the study as a whole: Increased Spike-specific TCR breadth and depth were observed after two AZD1222 doses.

The clonotype comes from an adult in good health. The sample consisted of peripheral blood, taken on day 0 of AZD1222 vaccination.

The CDR3 region is CASSGVGRSNQPQHF. The CDR3 DNA is TGTGCCAGCAGCGGAGTGGGCAGGTCCAATCAGCCCCAGCATTTT. V usage is TRBV6-5 and J usage is TRBJ1-5; no firm D call. This CDR3 contains 15 residues. Between the trimmed V and J ends, which lost 6 bases and 3 bases, there was a span of 15 bases. Germline V gene lookup returns CDR1 MNHEY and CDR2 SVGAGI.